A single TCR beta chain is shown here with its context. The entry originates in a study of shared clonotypes between healthy human individuals. On the study more broadly: Researchers drew samples from two women and a few men aged 18 to 49. Each donor's CD8 memory used one plate, CD8 naive two, each CD4 subset three.

The table came from immunoSEQ multiplex PCR; TCRdb's copy has only in-frame clones and leaves some out. Of 300,000 or so clones in the sample, around 74% were seen once. The trim removed 0 bases at V and 6 bases at J, leaving 8 bases unmatched. Germline values: CDR1 KGHSH, CDR2 LQKENI. CDR3 length equals 16 residues. V gene TRBV18 combines with J gene TRBJ2-5, with 9 bases matching TRBD2. The receptor was isolated from a man aged 25 to 45 in good health. The sequencing input was memory CD4+ T cells sorted from blood. Subset meaning: CD45RA-negative fraction. DNA of the CDR3: TGTGCCAGCTCACCACCTGCCCCTAGCGGGAAACAGACCCAGTACTTC. It translates to CASSPPAPSGKQTQYF.